This T cell receptor (beta chain) was identified during a study of blood T cell repertoires in COVID-19. At the level of the study: Researchers got acute and convalescent COVID-19 samples from the United States, Italy and Spain. T cells, B-cell-depleted T cells, or PBMCs supplied cDNA or gDNA.

Germline CDR1 is SGHAT and CDR2 is FQNNGV. The ends were cut back, 5 bases at V and 1 base at J, with 13 bases in the middle. CDR3 length: 15 residues. In the original analysis: Cell counts per sample came from amplifying reference gene primers. TCRdb's table, derived via immunoSEQ multiplex PCR, lists solely in-frame clones and lacks some. That table gives V, J and clone size, and the DNA gave D and trimming. The table includes around 67,000 clones, 90% to 95% detected once. The specimen sequenced was peripheral blood. V usage is TRBV11-2 and J usage is TRBJ2-3; possibly TRBD2 for D (6 bases). This TCR was sampled from a human donor in a cohort sampled during active COVID-19. The CDR3 reads CASSPRRGGTDTQYF. The CDR3 nucleotides read TGTGCCAGCAGCCCAAGGAGGGGCGGCACAGATACGCAGTATTTT. The full variable domain, in which reference TRBV11-2 and TRBJ2-3 provide the parts outside the CDR3, is EAGVAQSPRYKIIEKRQSVAFWCNPISGHATLYWYQQILGQGPKLLIQFQNNGVVDDSQLPKDRFSAERLKGVDSTLKIQPAKLEDSAVYLCASSPRRGGTDTQYFGPGTRLTVL.